This T cell receptor (beta chain) derives from a study of beta chain features in type 1 diabetes. The study reverse transcribed the entire isolated RNA, so it sequenced expressed TCRB transcripts. Assay used: immunoSEQ multiplex PCR; TCRdb lists only in-frame clones, some missing. Of about 40,000 clones in the sample, around 45% are singletons; the top ten hold 0.65% to 0.8%. This CDR3 spans 15 amino acids. The J segment lost 10 bases and the V segment lost 4 bases, leaving 13 bases of the junction unmatched. Per germline, CDR1 SGHRS and CDR2 YFSETQ. This clone was counted a single time. This sequence was found in a woman between 18 and 29 years old in good health. V is TRBV5-1 and J is TRBJ2-1, with 8 bases lining up with TRBD2. The sample was central memory CD4+ T cells from blood. CDR3 nucleotides: TGCGCCAGCAGCCCCGGTGTAGCGGGGACGGGAGAGCAGTTCTTC. It encodes CASSPGVAGTGEQFF.